The sequence of this T cell receptor beta chain was determined in a study of T cells in Graves' hyperthyroidism and ophthalmopathy (dated by TCRdb to about 2019). With regard to the full study: Peripheral blood samples were taken at initial diagnosis, before any treatment was given. To identify distinguishing TCR V-J signatures, a discovery cohort of some 99 patients was used, comprising some 43 with Graves' ophthalmopathy and around 60 with stable Graves' hyperthyroidism. Prospective prediction of ophthalmopathy was tested in an independent validation cohort of some 19 hyperthyroidism patients and 17 patients who later progressed to ophthalmopathy. The roughly 94 discovery patients were randomly split 7:3 into training and test sets. In about six Graves' hyperthyroidism patients, the study also compared T-cell repertoires from thyroid tissue with T-cell repertoires from blood. After sampling, hyperthyroidism patients received methimazole starting at 30 mg daily, and ophthalmopathy patients received high-dose intravenous methylprednisolone. The paper reports TCR Vbeta CDR3 sequencing of approximately 130 peripheral blood samples: approximately 41 ophthalmopathy, fewer than 80 hyperthyroidism and around 17 progressor patients. Summary of the overall study and its limitations: No statistical method was used to fix the sample size in advance, and group allocation was not hidden from the investigators. A model built on a 13 V-J signature distinguished ophthalmopathy from stable hyperthyroidism, reaching about 89% sensitivity and 81.08% specificity in cross-validation and 80%/75% in testing. In validation, progression to ophthalmopathy was predicted by the model with about 70% sensitivity and approximately 78% specificity, a median of roughly six months before onset. Most expanded thyroid clonotypes (frequency above 0.001) were also detected in blood, a finding suggesting that blood repertoires may reflect thyroid immune responses.

The CDR3, cysteine through phenylalanine, is 15 amino acids long. The read is trimmed to its CDR3 DNA, 45 bases read in frame from base 1. V lost 3 bases and J lost 1 base; the stretch between them is 11 bases long. The CDR1 and CDR2 encoded by the germline V gene (reference sequence) are SEHNR and FQNEAQ. This clonotype was picked up a small number of times. It has no known antigen specificity. Qualities for individual bases were not recorded, and no much larger clone is one base off. A patient counted as having stable Graves' hyperthyroidism if no progression to ophthalmopathy occurred over 18 months of follow-up. Hyperthyroidism patients were aged 18 to 65 years and newly diagnosed, with disease duration of less than 2 months. Patients with uncontrolled infections, other autoimmune diseases, pregnancy or lactation were excluded. Diagnoses were based on clinical symptoms, serum thyroxine and TRAb, thyroid ultrasound and orbital computed tomography. PBMCs were separated from roughly 10 ml of fresh peripheral blood using Ficoll-Paque density gradient centrifugation. Total RNA was extracted using Trizol reagent, and RNA quality was assessed on an Agilent 2100 Bioanalyzer.

Amplification of TCR beta CDR3 regions was carried out from RNA transcripts. A first-round RT-PCR of the TCR CDR3 used the HTBI primer set with the Qiagen OneStep RT-PCR kit. A second multiplex PCR round built the libraries, followed by size selection and purification. Sequencing of the libraries was done on an Illumina HiSeq2000 using paired-end 100 bp reads. On the study's bioinformatics: SOAPnuke was used to process the raw data, with reads discarded if the reads contained adapters or uncalled bases, had a mean Phred below 15, or lacked an exact constant-primer or identifier match. High-quality paired reads were merged with COPE v1.2.5, and unique nucleotide sequences were defined as clonotypes. MiTCR v1.1 was used to align clonotypes to the IMGT TRBV, TRBD and TRBJ reference segments. The analysis was restricted to V-J combinations with a frequency above 0.0001, which together covered 99.2% of the repertoires. The TCS score was defined as the ratio of F50 (clonal expansion) to E x V (chaos), calculated using BLOSUM62-based TCRdist between CDR3 peptides within each V-J. Welch's t-statistics and random forest reduced some 510 V-J features to 13, which were used in a naive Bayes classifier (R e1071). TCRdb itself trimmed the public reads at Q25 with fastp, ran MiXCR and retained productive beta chains. Identical CDR3 proteins give one entry, which carries the most common genes and DNA. These V and J calls derive from TCRdb rather than the authors' analysis. The sample contains approximately 400,000 distinct CDR3 sequences, 15% to 18% of them found a single time. The ten largest account for approximately 14% of the sample.

The chain uses TRBV7-9 and TRBJ2-3; perhaps TRBD1 is the D gene, with 5 bases matching. This receptor was identified in a woman between 18 and 29 years old with Graves' hyperthyroidism. Sequenced material: blood. The DNA sequence is TGTGCCAGCAGCTTCATAGGACATGGCACAGATACGCAGTATTTT. It codes for CASSFIGHGTDTQYF.